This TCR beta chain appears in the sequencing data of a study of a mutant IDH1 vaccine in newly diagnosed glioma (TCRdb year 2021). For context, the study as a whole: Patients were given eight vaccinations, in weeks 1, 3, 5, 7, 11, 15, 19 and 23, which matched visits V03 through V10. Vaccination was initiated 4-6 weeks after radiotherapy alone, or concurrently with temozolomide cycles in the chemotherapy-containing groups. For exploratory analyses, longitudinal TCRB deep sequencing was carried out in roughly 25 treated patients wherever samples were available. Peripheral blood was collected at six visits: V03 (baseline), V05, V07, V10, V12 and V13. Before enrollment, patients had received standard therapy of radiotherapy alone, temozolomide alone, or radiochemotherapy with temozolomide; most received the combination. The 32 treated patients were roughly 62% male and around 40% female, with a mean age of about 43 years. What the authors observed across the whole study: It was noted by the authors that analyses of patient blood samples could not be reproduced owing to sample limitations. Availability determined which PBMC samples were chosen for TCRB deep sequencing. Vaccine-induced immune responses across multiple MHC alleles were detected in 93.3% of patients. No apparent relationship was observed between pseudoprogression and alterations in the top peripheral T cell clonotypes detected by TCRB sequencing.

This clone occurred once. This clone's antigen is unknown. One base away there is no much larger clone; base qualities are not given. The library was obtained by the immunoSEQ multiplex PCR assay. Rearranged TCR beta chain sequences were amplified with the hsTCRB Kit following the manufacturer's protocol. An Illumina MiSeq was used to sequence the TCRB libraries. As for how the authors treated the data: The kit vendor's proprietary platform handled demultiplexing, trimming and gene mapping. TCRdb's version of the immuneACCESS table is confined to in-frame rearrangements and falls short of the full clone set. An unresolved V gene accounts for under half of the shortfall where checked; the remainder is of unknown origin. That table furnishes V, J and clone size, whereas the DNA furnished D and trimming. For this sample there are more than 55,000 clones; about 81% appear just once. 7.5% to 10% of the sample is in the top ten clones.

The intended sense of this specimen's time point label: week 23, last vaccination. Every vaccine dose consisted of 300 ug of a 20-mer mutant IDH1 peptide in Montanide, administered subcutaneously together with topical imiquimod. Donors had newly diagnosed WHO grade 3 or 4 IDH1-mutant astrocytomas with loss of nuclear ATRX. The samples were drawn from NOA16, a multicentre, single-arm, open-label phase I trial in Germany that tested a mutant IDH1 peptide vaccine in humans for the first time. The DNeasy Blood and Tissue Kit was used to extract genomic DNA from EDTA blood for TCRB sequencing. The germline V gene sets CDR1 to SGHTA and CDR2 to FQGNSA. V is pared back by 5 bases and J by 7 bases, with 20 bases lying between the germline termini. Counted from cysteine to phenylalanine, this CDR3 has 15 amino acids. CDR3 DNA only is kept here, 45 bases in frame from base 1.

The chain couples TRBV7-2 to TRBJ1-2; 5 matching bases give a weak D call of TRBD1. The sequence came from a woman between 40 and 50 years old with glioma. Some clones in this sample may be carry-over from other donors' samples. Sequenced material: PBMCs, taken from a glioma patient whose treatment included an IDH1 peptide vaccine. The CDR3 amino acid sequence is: CASSLAPATGGGYTF. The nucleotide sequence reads TGTGCCAGCAGCCTCGCCCCCGCGACTGGGGGTGGCTACACCTTC.